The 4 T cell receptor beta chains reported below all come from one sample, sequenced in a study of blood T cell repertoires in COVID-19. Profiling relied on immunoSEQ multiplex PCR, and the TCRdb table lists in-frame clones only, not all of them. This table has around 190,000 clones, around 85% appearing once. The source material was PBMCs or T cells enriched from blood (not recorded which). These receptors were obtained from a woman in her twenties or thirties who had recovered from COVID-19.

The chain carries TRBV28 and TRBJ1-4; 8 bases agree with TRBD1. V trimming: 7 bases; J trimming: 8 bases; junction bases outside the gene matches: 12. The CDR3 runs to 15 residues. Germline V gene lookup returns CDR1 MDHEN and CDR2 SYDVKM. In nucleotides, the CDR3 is TGTGCCAGCACTGGGAGCGACAGGGGAAGGGAAAAACTGTTTTTT. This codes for CASTGSDRGREKLFF.

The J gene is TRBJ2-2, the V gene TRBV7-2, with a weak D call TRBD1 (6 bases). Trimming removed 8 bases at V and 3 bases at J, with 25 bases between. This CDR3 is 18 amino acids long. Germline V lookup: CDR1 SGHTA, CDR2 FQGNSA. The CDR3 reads CASLKSPYVGGDTGELFF. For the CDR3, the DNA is TGTGCCAGCCTAAAGTCCCCCTATGTAGGGGGTGACACCGGGGAGCTGTTTTTT.

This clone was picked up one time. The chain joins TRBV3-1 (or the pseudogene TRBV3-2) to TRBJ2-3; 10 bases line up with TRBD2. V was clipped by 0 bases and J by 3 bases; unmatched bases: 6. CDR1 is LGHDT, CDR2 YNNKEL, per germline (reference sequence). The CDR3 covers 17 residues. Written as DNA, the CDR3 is TGTGCCAGCAGCCAAGAAAAAGCGGGGGGGCTAACAGATACGCAGTATTTT. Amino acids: CASSQEKAGGLTDTQYF.

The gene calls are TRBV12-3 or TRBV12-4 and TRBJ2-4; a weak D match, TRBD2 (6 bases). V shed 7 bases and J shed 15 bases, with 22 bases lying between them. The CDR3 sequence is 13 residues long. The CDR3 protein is CASISWGDAGPYF. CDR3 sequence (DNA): TGTGCCAGCATCTCCTGGGGGGACGCCGGTCCGTACTTC.